This TCR beta chain was sequenced in a study of Tregs in tolerant kidney transplant recipients (dated by TCRdb to about 2019). Context from the whole study: TCRbeta sequencing was used in the study to identify donor-specific regulatory T cells before combined kidney and bone marrow transplantation, and the identified cells were then tracked after transplant. Several methods of expanding Tregs specific for an allogeneic donor were compared by TCRbeta repertoire sequencing in a few healthy controls.

Its CDR3 holds 17 amino acids, cysteine through phenylalanine. Kept here is only the CDR3 DNA, which spans 51 bases and is read in frame from base 1. CDR1 and CDR2 were assigned from the germline V gene as SGHRS and YFSETQ. Trimmed from V: 2 bases; trimmed from J: 2 bases; junction bases lacking a gene match: 7. Genomic DNA was extracted from sorted cells with the QIAGEN DNeasy Blood and Tissue Kit for TCRbeta CDR3 sequencing. High-throughput TCRbeta CDR3 sequencing, which included PCR amplification with bias correction and internal controls, was done commercially through immunoSEQ. Per the source publication's procedure: Unique productive TCRbeta sequences were defined by CDR3 nucleotide sequence when primers matched and otherwise by CDR3 amino acid sequence together with Vbeta and Jbeta genes. To correct for sorting error, sequences found in more than one sorted population at a frequency ratio of 2:1 or less were discarded, and the remaining shared sequences were assigned to the population with the higher frequency. Sequences were defined as donor-reactive when expanded at least 5-fold in CFSE-low cells versus unstimulated cells and present at a frequency of at least 0.01% in CFSE-low cells. Jensen-Shannon divergence calculated on the top 100 TCRbeta sequences ranked by frequency was used to measure repertoire divergence. For samples with multiple sequencing runs, sorting error was corrected separately for each run before the runs were pooled. TCRdb re-hosts the immuneACCESS table, in-frame sequences only. Its copies lack some clones; in the studies checked, an unresolved V gene accounts for under half of them, and the cause for the rest is not known. Clone size and V and J calls were adopted from that table, with D and trimming inferred from the DNA. This sample is represented by 90,000 or so clones; around 94% of them were singletons. Over 4% of the sample is in the top ten clones.

What the work shows at the level of the full study, not this receptor alone: Although technical replication error seemed to be minimal, the question of biological reproducibility was not addressed directly. Because the study included only a small number of patients, the results must be confirmed in larger populations and under other immunosuppression protocols. Expanding Tregs with activated donor B cells appeared to identify the most biologically relevant and donor-specific TCRbeta repertoire.

Thawed PBMCs were FACS-sorted into unstimulated Tregs (CD4+CD25+CD127-), CD4+ non-Tregs (CD4+CD25-), CD4 cells and CD8 cells. Healthy control blood was obtained either as purchased buffy coats or from healthy volunteers. Healthy control blood was processed by Ficoll density gradient to PBMCs and cryopreserved; patient PBMCs were collected before and after transplant. On this clone: Its antigen is currently not known. No much larger clone exists at a distance of one base, and base qualities are not known.

The V and J segments used are TRBV5-1 and TRBJ2-1; a stretch of 10 junction bases matches TRBD2. Material: CD8+ T cells from blood. The receptor was isolated from a human donor in good health. The CDR3 loop reads CASSLRQREGPYNEQFF. The DNA is TGCGCCAGCAGCTTAAGGCAGCGGGAGGGTCCCTACAATGAGCAGTTCTTC.